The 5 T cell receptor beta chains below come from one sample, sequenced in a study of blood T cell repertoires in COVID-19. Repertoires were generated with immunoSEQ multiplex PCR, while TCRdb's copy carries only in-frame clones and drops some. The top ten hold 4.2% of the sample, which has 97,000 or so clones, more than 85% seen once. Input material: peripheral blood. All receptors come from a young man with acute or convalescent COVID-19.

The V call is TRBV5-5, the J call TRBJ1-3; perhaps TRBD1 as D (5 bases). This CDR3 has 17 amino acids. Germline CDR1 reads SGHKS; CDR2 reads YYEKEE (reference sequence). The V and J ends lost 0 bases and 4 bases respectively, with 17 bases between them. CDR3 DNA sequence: TGTGCCAGCAGCTTGGGCGCCAGGGTTTATTCGGGAAACACCATATATTTT. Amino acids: CASSLGARVYSGNTIYF.

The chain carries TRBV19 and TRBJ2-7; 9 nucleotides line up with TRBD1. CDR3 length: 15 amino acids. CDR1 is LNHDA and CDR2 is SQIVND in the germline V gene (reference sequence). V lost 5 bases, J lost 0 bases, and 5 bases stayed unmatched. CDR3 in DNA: TGTGCCAGTAGTTCTCCGGGACAGGGCTCCTACGAGCAGTACTTC. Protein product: CASSSPGQGSYEQYF.

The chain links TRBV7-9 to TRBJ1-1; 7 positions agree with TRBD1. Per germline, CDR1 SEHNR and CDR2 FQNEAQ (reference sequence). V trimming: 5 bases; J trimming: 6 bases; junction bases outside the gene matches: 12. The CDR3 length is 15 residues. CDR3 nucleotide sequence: TGTGCCAGCAGCCCGGACAGGACGCTTGGGTCTGAAGCTTTCTTT. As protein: CASSPDRTLGSEAFF.

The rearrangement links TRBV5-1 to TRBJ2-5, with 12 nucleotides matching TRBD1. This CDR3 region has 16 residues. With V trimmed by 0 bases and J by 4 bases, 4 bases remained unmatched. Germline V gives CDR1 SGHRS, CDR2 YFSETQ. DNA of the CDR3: TGCGCCAGCAGCTTGGACGGGACAGGGGGCTTAGAGACCCAGTACTTC. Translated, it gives CASSLDGTGGLETQYF.

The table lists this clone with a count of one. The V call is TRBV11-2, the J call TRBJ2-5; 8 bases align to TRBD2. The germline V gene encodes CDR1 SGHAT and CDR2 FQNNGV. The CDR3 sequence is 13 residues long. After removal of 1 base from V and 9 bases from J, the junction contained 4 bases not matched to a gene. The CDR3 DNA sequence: TGTGCCAGCAGCTTAGCGGGAGGGTCGGCCCAGTACTTC. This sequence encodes CASSLAGGSAQYF.